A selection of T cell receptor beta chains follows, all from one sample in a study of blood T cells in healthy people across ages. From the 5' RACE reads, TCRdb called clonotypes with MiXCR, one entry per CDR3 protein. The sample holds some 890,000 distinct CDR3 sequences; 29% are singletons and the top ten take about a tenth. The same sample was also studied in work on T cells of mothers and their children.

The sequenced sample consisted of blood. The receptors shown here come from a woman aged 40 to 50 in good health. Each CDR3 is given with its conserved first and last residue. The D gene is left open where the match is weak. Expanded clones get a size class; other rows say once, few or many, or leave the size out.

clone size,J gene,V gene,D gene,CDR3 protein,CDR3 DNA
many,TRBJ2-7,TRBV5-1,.,CASSLAQTEQYF,TGCGCCAGCAGCTTGGCCCAGACTGAGCAGTACTTC
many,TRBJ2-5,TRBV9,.,CASSQNKETQYF,TGTGCCAGCAGCCAGAACAAAGAGACCCAGTACTTC
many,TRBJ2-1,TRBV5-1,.,CASSPAATYNEQFF,TGCGCCAGCAGCCCGGCAGCTACCTACAATGAGCAGTTCTTC
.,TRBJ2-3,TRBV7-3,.,CASSSKRGRTDTQYF,TGTGCCAGCAGCTCGAAACGCGGTAGGACAGATACGCAGTATTTT
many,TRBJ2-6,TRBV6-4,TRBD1,CASSAGTGSGANVLTF,TGTGCCAGCAGTGCCGGGACAGGGTCTGGGGCCAACGTCCTGACTTTC
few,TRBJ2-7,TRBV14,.,CAGSQNYEQYF,TGTGCCGGCAGCCAGAACTACGAGCAGTACTTC
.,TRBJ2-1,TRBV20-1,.,CSASFERRIIFNEQFF,TGCAGTGCTAGCTTCGAGCGGCGGATTATTTTCAATGAGCAGTTCTTC
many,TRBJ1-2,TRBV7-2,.,CASSPRGGYTF,TGTGCCAGCAGCCCCAGGGGAGGCTACACCTTC
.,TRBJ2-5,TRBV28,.,CASSPPGGSVTQYF,TGTGCCAGCAGCCCCCCTGGGGGTTCTGTGACCCAGTACTTC
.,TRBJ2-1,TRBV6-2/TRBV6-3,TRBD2,CASSYQRGDNEQFF,TGTGCCAGCAGTTACCAGCGGGGGGACAATGAGCAGTTCTTC
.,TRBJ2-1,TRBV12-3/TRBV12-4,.,CASSSPWDLNGEQFF,TGTGCCAGCAGTTCCCCGTGGGACTTGAATGGTGAGCAGTTCTTC
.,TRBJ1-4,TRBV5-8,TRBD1,CASRTGNEKLFF,TGTGCCAGCAGGACAGGGAATGAAAAACTGTTTTTT
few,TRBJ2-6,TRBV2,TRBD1,CASTRSRGQGANVLTF,TGTGCCAGCACTCGAAGTAGGGGGCAAGGGGCCAACGTCCTGACTTTC
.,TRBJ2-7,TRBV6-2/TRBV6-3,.,CASSNVGTGSYEQYF,TGTGCCAGCAGCAACGTAGGGACTGGCTCCTACGAGCAGTACTTC
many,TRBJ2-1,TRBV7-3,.,CASSRFTPGRRGNEQFF,TGTGCCAGCAGCCGATTTACACCAGGGAGGCGAGGTAATGAGCAGTTCTTC